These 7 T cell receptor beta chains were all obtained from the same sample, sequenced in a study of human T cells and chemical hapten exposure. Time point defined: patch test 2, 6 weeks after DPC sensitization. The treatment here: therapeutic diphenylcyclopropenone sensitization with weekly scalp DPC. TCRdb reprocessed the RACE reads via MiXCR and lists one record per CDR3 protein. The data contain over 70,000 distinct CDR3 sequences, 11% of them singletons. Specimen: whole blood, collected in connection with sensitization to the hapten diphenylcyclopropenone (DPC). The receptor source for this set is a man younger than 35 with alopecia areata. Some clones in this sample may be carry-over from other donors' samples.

In DNA, the CDR3 is TGTGCCAGCAGCGATGGGACAGGGGACACCGGGGAGCTGTTTTTT. It yields the protein CASSDGTGDTGELFF. The chain uses TRBV21-1 and TRBJ2-2; TRBD1 is the table's D call, not checked against the DNA. TRBV21-1 is designated a pseudogene. There are 15 residues in the CDR3.

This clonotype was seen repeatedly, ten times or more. The DNA of the CDR3 is TGTGCCAGCAGTTTGAGTAGCGGGGGCCGGTACCAAGAGACCCAGTACTTC. Translating gives CASSLSSGGRYQETQYF. The chain links TRBV12-3 or TRBV12-4 to TRBJ2-5; 9 nucleotides align to TRBD2. J lost 0 bases, V lost 3 bases, and 8 bases had no gene match. The CDR3 has 17 amino acids.

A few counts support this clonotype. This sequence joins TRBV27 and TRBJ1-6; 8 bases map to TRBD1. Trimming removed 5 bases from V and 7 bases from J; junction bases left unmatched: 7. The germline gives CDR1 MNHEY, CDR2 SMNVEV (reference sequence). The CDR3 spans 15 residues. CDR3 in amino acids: CASSIRQGQNSPLHF. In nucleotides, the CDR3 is TGTGCCAGCAGTATTAGACAGGGGCAGAATTCACCCCTCCACTTT.

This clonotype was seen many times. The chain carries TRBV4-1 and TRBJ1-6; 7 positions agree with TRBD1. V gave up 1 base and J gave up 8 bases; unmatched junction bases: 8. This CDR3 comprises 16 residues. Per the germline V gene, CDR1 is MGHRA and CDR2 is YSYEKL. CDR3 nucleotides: TGCGCCAGCAGCCAAGCGTGGACAGGAGGCGATTCACCCCTCCACTTT. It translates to CASSQAWTGGDSPLHF.

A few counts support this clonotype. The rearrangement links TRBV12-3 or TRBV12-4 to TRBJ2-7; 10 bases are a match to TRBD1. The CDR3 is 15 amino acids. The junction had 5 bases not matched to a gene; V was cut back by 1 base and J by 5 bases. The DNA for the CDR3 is TGTGCCAGCAGTTTAGGACAGGGGGCTTCCCACGAGCAGTACTTC. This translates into CASSLGQGASHEQYF.

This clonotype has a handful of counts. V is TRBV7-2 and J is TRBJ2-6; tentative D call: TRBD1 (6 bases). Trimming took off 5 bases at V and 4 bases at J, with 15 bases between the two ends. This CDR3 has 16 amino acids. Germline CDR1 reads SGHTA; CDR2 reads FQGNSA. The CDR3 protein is CASSGTTGTGANVLTF. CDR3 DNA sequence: TGTGCCAGCAGCGGAACGACAGGAACCGGGGCCAACGTCCTGACTTTC.

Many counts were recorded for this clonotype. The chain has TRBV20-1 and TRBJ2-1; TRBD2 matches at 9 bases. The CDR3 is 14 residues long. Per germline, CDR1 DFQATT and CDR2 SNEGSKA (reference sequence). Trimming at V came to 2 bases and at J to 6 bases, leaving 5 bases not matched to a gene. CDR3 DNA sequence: TGCAGTGCTAGACTAGCGGGGATCACCAATGAGCAGTTCTTC. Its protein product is CSARLAGITNEQFF.